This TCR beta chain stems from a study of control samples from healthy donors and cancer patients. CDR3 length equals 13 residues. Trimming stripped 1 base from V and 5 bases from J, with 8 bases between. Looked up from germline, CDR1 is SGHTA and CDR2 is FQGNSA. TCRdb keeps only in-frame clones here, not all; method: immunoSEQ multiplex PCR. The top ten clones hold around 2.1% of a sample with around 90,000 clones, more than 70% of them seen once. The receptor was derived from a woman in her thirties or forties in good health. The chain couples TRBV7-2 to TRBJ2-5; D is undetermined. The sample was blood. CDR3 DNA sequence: TGTGCCAGCAGCTTAGTAGTTAGGGAGACCCAGTACTTC. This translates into CASSLVVRETQYF. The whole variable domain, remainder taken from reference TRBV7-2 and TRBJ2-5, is GAGVSQSPSNKVTEKGKDVELRCDPISGHTALYWYRQSLGQGLEFLIYFQGNSAPDKSGLPSDRFSAERTGGSVSTLTIQRTQQEDSAVYLCASSLVVRETQYFGPGTRLLVL.